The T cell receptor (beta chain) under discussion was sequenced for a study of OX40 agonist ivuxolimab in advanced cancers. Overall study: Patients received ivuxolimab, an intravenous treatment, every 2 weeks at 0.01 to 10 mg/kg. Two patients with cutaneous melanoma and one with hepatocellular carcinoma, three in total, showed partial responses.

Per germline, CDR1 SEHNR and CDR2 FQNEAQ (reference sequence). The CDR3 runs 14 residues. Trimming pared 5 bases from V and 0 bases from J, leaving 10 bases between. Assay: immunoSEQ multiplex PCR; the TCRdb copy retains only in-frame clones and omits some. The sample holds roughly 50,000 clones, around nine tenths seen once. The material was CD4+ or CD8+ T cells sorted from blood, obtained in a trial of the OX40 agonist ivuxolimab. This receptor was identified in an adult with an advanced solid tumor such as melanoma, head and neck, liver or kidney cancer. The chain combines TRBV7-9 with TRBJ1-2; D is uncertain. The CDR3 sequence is CASSPGIANYGYTF. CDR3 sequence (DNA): TGTGCCAGCAGCCCCGGGATAGCTAACTATGGCTACACCTTC. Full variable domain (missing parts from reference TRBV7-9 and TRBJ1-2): DTGVSQNPRHKITKRGQNVTFRCDPISEHNRLYWYRQTLGQGPEFLTYFQNEAQLEKSRLLSDRFSAERPKGSFSTLEIQRTEQGDSAMYLCASSPGIANYGYTFGSGTRLTVV.